The 31 T cell receptor beta chains presented below share a single source sample, sequenced in a study of graft-versus-host responses after intestinal transplantation. Assay: immunoSEQ multiplex PCR; the TCRdb copy retains only in-frame clones and omits some. The table records just over 70,000 clones, over 75% of them present only once. Antigens for these TCRs are unknown. The sample in question was unstimulated CD4+ T cells sorted from spleen or lymph node cells, obtained before transplant. The source of these receptors is a human donor who was the organ donor for an intestinal transplant.

A remark on this clone: Additional DNA sequences in this sample encode the identical CDR3. The rearrangement joins TRBV5-1 to TRBJ2-3, with D possibly TRBD1 on 5 matching bases. Trimming took off 2 bases at V and 6 bases at J, with 10 bases between the two ends. This CDR3 comprises 13 residues. Germline CDR1 reads SGHRS; CDR2 reads YFSETQ. CDR3 nucleotide sequence: TGCGCCAGCAGCTTAGGGGATCGCGATACGCAGTATTTT. Translation gives CASSLGDRDTQYF.

A few counts support this clone. The V gene is TRBV28, the J gene TRBJ1-3; no definite D call. CDR1 is MDHEN, CDR2 SYDVKM, per germline. The CDR3 extends over 13 amino acids. The V and J ends lost 6 bases and 3 bases respectively, with 9 bases between them. CDR3 nucleotide sequence: TGTGCCAGCAGCTCCCCAGGTGGAAACACCATATATTTT. Protein sequence: CASSSPGGNTIYF.

The chain recombines TRBV5-4 with TRBJ1-6; 7 bases fit TRBD1. Germline lookup yields CDR1 SGHNT and CDR2 YYREEE (reference sequence). This CDR3 spans 17 amino acids. J was trimmed by 2 bases and V by 5 bases; bases with no gene match: 10. CDR3 bases: TGTGCCAGCAGTCCCTACGGACAGGTCGCCTATAATTCACCCCTCCACTTT. It is translated as CASSPYGQVAYNSPLHF. The full variable domain, in which reference TRBV5-4 and TRBJ1-6 provide the parts outside the CDR3, is ETGVTQSPTHLIKTRGQQVTLRCSSQSGHNTVSWYQQALGQGPQFIFQYYREEENGRGNFPPRFSGLQFPNYSSELNVNALELDDSALYLCASSPYGQVAYNSPLHFGNGTRLTVT.

The rearrangement uses TRBV5-1 and TRBJ2-1, with TRBD1 matching over 9 bases. With V trimmed by 4 bases and J by 2 bases, 10 bases remained unmatched. Germline lookup yields CDR1 SGHRS and CDR2 YFSETQ. The CDR3 has 17 residues. CDR3 nucleotides: TGCGCCAGCAGCCTATTTGGGACAGGGCAAACCTACAATGAGCAGTTCTTC. Translation gives CASSLFGTGQTYNEQFF.

The chain uses TRBV6-1 and TRBJ2-5, with 8 bases that match TRBD2. CDR1 is MNHNS and CDR2 is SASEGT in the germline V gene. V shed 4 bases and J 5 bases; nucleotides not matched to a gene: 6. The CDR3 loop spans 14 amino acids. This chain's CDR3 is CASSASRGAETQYF. In DNA form, the CDR3 reads TGTGCCAGCAGTGCCTCGCGGGGGGCGGAGACCCAGTACTTC.

The gene calls are TRBV4-3 and TRBJ1-2; 11 bases match TRBD1. Trimming removed 3 bases from V and 4 bases from J; junction bases left unmatched: 1. The length of the CDR3 is 14 residues. In germline, CDR1 is LGHNA, CDR2 YSLEER. The CDR3 DNA reads TGCGCCAGCAGCCAGGGACAGGGGGTCTATGGCTACACCTTC. It specifies CASSQGQGVYGYTF.

This clone appeared once. The rearrangement links TRBV28 to TRBJ2-5; D uncertain. The CDR3 extends over 12 amino acids. Germline V lookup: CDR1 MDHEN, CDR2 SYDVKM. V was shortened by 3 bases and J by 9 bases, with 11 bases between the two germline ends. In nucleotides, the CDR3 is TGTGCCAGCAGTTTGCGGCCGGGTCCCCAGTACTTC. This translates into CASSLRPGPQYF.

This rearrangement joins TRBV28 to TRBJ1-2; D is unclear. With 4 bases removed from V and 7 bases from J, the gap between germline ends came to 10 bases. In germline, CDR1 is MDHEN, CDR2 SYDVKM. The CDR3 length is 12 residues. The CDR3 coding sequence is TGTGCCAGCAGTTCCGGGGTATTTGGCTACACCTTC. The encoded protein is CASSSGVFGYTF.

The chain couples TRBV27 to TRBJ2-3; D is undetermined. Trimming cost V 3 bases and J 2 bases, with 12 bases left between them. This CDR3 is 15 amino acids long. CDR1 and CDR2 (germline): MNHEY, SMNVEV (reference sequence). The CDR3 region is CASSFGSPITDTQYF. CDR3 sequence (DNA): TGTGCCAGCAGTTTTGGCAGTCCAATCACAGATACGCAGTATTTT.

This chain links TRBV19 with TRBJ2-5; 10 bases are shared with TRBD2. The CDR3 totals 14 residues. CDR1 LNHDA and CDR2 SQIVND come from the germline V gene (reference sequence). The V segment lost 5 bases and the J segment 5 bases; nucleotides outside the gene matches: 5. In nucleotides, the CDR3 is TGTGCCAGTAGTGCGGGACTAGCGACGGAGACCCAGTACTTC. This gives the protein CASSAGLATETQYF. The full variable domain, in which reference TRBV19 and TRBJ2-5 provide the parts outside the CDR3, is DGGITQSPKYLFRKEGQNVTLSCEQNLNHDAMYWYRQDPGQGLRLIYYSQIVNDFQKGDIAEGYSVSREKKESFPLTVTSAQKNPTAFYLCASSAGLATETQYFGPGTRLLVL.

The V and J genes are TRBV5-4 and TRBJ1-2; D remains ambiguous. V lost 0 bases and J 4 bases, leaving 10 bases between the germline ends. This CDR3 region has 14 residues. CDR1 and CDR2 (germline): SGHNT, YYREEE (reference sequence). Written as DNA, the CDR3 is TGTGCCAGCAGCTTGGCCGCGCAAGTCTATGGCTACACCTTC. It specifies CASSLAAQVYGYTF.

The chain's CDR3 is CARTRQGRGYGYTF. The CDR3 DNA is TGTGCCAGAACTCGACAGGGGAGAGGATATGGCTACACCTTC. The chain employs TRBV2 and TRBJ1-2; TRBD1 matches 8 bases. Unmatched junction bases numbered 11, after V lost 9 bases and J lost 5 bases. CDR1 is SNHLY and CDR2 is FYNNEI in the germline V gene. The CDR3 is 14 amino acids.

This chain uses TRBV6-5 with TRBJ1-1; D is possibly TRBD1 (5 bases). Germline assignment: CDR1 MNHEY and CDR2 SVGAGI. Trimming left V 6 bases short and J 6 bases short, with 20 bases between. The CDR3 is 15 amino acids. The DNA of the CDR3 is TGTGCCAGCAGATACACAGGACAACCTAGGGCTGAAGCTTTCTTT. Its protein is CASRYTGQPRAEAFF.

This rearrangement joins TRBV5-1 to TRBJ2-1, with 7 bases that match TRBD1. Germline V gene data show CDR1 as SGHRS and CDR2 as YFSETQ. CDR3 length: 16 amino acids. V lost 7 bases and J lost 1; bases outside the gene matches: 11. The CDR3 bases are TGCGCCAGCGATCTAATAGGGGGCAAGTCCTACAATGAGCAGTTCTTC. This gives the protein CASDLIGGKSYNEQFF.

This chain links TRBV4-1 with TRBJ2-2, with 7 bases matching TRBD1. CDR3 size: 17 residues. Germline CDR1 MGHRA, CDR2 YSYEKL. V trimming: 0 bases; J trimming: 0 bases; junction bases outside the gene matches: 4. CDR3 loop: CASSQDRDRANTGELFF. For the CDR3, the DNA is TGCGCCAGCAGCCAAGATCGGGACAGAGCGAACACCGGGGAGCTGTTTTTT.

V usage is TRBV27 and J usage is TRBJ2-3; 11 nucleotides agree with TRBD2. This CDR3 has 15 residues. V trimming: 4 bases; J trimming: 7 bases; junction bases outside the gene matches: 7. Germline V gene lookup returns CDR1 MNHEY and CDR2 SMNVEV (reference sequence). CDR3 sequence: CASSWVAGGRYTQYF. Written as DNA, the CDR3 is TGTGCCAGCAGTTGGGTAGCGGGGGGGCGATATACGCAGTATTTT.

The rearrangement links TRBV28 to TRBJ1-2; 7 bases align to TRBD1. This CDR3 region has 15 residues. Germline V gene sequence: CDR1 MDHEN, CDR2 SYDVKM. V shed 8 bases and J 4 bases; nucleotides not matched to a gene: 13. The CDR3 protein is CASEDRIGAPYGYTF. As DNA, the CDR3 is TGTGCCAGCGAGGACAGGATAGGGGCCCCCTATGGCTACACCTTC.

For the CDR3, the DNA is TGTGCCAGCAGTTCCCCGGGGGAGGTCCAAGAGACCCAGTACTTC. Its protein is CASSSPGEVQETQYF. The chain employs TRBV27 and TRBJ2-5, with a possible D match to TRBD2 (6 bases). V gave up 4 bases and J gave up 1 base, with 13 bases separating them. The germline gives CDR1 MNHEY, CDR2 SMNVEV (reference sequence). This CDR3 has 15 residues.

The chain employs TRBV5-1 and TRBJ1-5; the D gene is possibly TRBD1 (6 bases). The CDR3 runs 14 residues. CDR1 and CDR2 (germline): SGHRS, YFSETQ. V gave up 1 base and J gave up 7 bases, with 12 bases separating them. The CDR3, as DNA: TGCGCCAGCAGCTTGTTACAGGGTGAACAGCCCCAGCATTTT. Translated, it gives CASSLLQGEQPQHF.

The genes are TRBV5-1 and TRBJ2-3, with 9 bases lining up with TRBD1. The CDR3 spans 15 residues. Germline V lookup: CDR1 SGHRS, CDR2 YFSETQ. V was pared by 4 bases and J by 8 bases, with 11 bases of the junction left unmatched. The CDR3 reads CASSEPGQGGGTQYF. The CDR3 bases are TGCGCCAGCAGCGAACCGGGACAGGGCGGAGGTACGCAGTATTTT.

The table lists this clone with a few counts. This chain links TRBV19 with TRBJ1-5; tentative D call: TRBD1 (6 bases). The CDR3 is 17 amino acids. Germline CDR1 and CDR2: LNHDA and SQIVND (reference sequence). Deletions cut 6 bases from V and 0 bases from J, with 18 bases between. Here the CDR3 reads CASRRQASILSNQPQHF. The CDR3 DNA is TGTGCCAGTAGGAGACAGGCGTCTATCCTTAGCAATCAGCCCCAGCATTTT.

The chain recombines TRBV2 with TRBJ2-5; no reliable D call. From germline, CDR1 is SNHLY and CDR2 FYNNEI. The CDR3 is 11 residues long. V was cut by 6 bases and J by 4 bases, with 6 bases left in between. The CDR3 sequence: CASRAVETQYF. Written as DNA, the CDR3 is TGTGCCAGCAGGGCAGTAGAGACCCAGTACTTC.

This chain connects TRBV6-6 to TRBJ1-3, with D possibly being TRBD1 (5 bases). The CDR3 has 15 amino acids. The V end was cut by 2 bases, the J end by 0 bases, with 8 bases between. The germline V gene has CDR1 MNHNY and CDR2 SVGAGI (reference sequence). CDR3 sequence: CASSYGGSSGNTIYF. The CDR3 DNA sequence: TGTGCCAGCAGTTACGGGGGGTCCTCTGGAAACACCATATATTTT.

CDR3 sequence reads: CAWKGLAGGMGDTQYF. DNA of the CDR3: TGTGCCTGGAAGGGACTAGCGGGGGGGATGGGAGATACGCAGTATTTT. The chain is built from TRBV30 and TRBJ2-3, with 16 bases identical to TRBD2. CDR1 and CDR2 from the germline V gene are GTSNPN and SVGIG (reference sequence). The CDR3 extends over 16 amino acids. V gave up 4 bases and J gave up 5 bases; unmatched junction bases: 6. Using reference TRBV30 and TRBJ2-3 for the parts outside the CDR3, the full variable domain is SQTIHQWPATLVQPVGSPLSLECTVEGTSNPNLYWYRQAAGRGLQLLFYSVGIGQISSEVPQNLSASRPQDRQFILSSKKLLLSDSGFYLCAWKGLAGGMGDTQYFGPGTRLTVL.

The chain has TRBV25-1 and TRBJ1-2; TRBD1 aligns across 12 bases. V was clipped by 4 bases and J by 4 bases; unmatched bases: 10. The germline CDR1 and CDR2 sequences are MGHDK and SYGVNS. The CDR3 covers 17 residues. The CDR3 spells CASSGWGQGADLYGYTF. For the CDR3, the DNA is TGTGCCAGCAGTGGCTGGGGACAGGGGGCGGATCTCTATGGCTACACCTTC.

This clone was seen a handful of times. The chain carries TRBV19 and TRBJ1-5; 11 positions match TRBD1. J gave up 7 bases and V 7 bases, and 3 bases lay outside the gene matches. The CDR3 consists of 13 residues. Germline loops: CDR1 LNHDA, CDR2 SQIVND (reference sequence). CDR3 DNA sequence: TGTGCCAGTAAAAGGGACAGGGGGCAGCCCCAGCATTTT. Translation: CASKRDRGQPQHF.

J is TRBJ2-5 and V is TRBV11-2; TRBD1 aligns across 8 bases. Per germline, CDR1 SGHAT and CDR2 FQNNGV. This CDR3 comprises 14 residues. V gave up 5 bases and J gave up 4 bases; unmatched junction bases: 6. The CDR3 is CASSQDRVGETQYF. For the CDR3, the DNA is TGTGCCAGCAGCCAGGACAGGGTAGGAGAGACCCAGTACTTC.

The J gene is TRBJ2-1, the V gene TRBV10-3, with 9 bases lining up with TRBD2. Germline V gene data show CDR1 as ENHRY and CDR2 as SYGVKD. The length of the CDR3 is 15 residues. V was clipped by 0 bases and J by 8 bases; unmatched bases: 5. In nucleotides, the CDR3 is TGTGCCATCAGTGAGTCGCGCGGGGGGGCCGATGAGCAGTTCTTC. Its translation is CAISESRGGADEQFF.

The V gene is TRBV6-1, the J gene TRBJ2-7, with a possible D match to TRBD2 (6 bases). Deletions cut 2 bases from V and 7 bases from J, with 12 bases between. Germline V gene lookup returns CDR1 MNHNS and CDR2 SASEGT. This CDR3 is built from 13 residues. The CDR3 nucleotides are TGTGCCAGCAGTGAAATGGAGGGGTCAGAGCAGTACGTC. It specifies CASSEMEGSEQYV.

V is TRBV2 and J is TRBJ2-1; TRBD1 matches 8 bases. The junction had 7 bases not matched to a gene; V was cut back by 6 bases and J by 0 bases. Germline V gene data show CDR1 as SNHLY and CDR2 as FYNNEI. CDR3 length equals 16 residues. The CDR3 sequence is CASSRGRTSSYNEQFF. The CDR3 coding sequence is TGTGCCAGCAGCAGGGGGCGGACCAGCTCCTACAATGAGCAGTTCTTC.

The chain couples TRBV7-2 to TRBJ1-2; D ambiguous. Germline V gives CDR1 SGHTA, CDR2 FQGNSA. V lost 1 base and J 4 bases, leaving 7 bases between the germline ends. The CDR3 sequence is 13 residues long. The CDR3 bases are TGTGCCAGCAGCTTAGGAGGGTCCTATGGCTACACCTTC. Translation gives CASSLGGSYGYTF.